The source of this TCR beta chain is a study of blood T cell repertoires in COVID-19. TCRdb's copy holds only in-frame clones and misses some; the assay was immunoSEQ multiplex PCR. This sample yields 75,000 to 90,000 clones, of which roughly 85% are seen a single time; about an eighth belongs to the top ten. This clone was picked up one time. V was trimmed by 0 bases and J by 6 bases, leaving 8 bases between them. The germline CDR1 and CDR2 sequences are LGHNA and YSLEER. CDR3 size: 13 residues. The sample was peripheral blood. This TCR was sampled from a human donor in a cohort sampled during active COVID-19. V and J are TRBV4-3 and TRBJ1-2; D is perhaps TRBD1 (5 bases). CDR3 sequence reads: CASSQDPGDGYTF. CDR3 in DNA: TGCGCCAGCAGCCAAGATCCGGGGGATGGCTACACCTTC.